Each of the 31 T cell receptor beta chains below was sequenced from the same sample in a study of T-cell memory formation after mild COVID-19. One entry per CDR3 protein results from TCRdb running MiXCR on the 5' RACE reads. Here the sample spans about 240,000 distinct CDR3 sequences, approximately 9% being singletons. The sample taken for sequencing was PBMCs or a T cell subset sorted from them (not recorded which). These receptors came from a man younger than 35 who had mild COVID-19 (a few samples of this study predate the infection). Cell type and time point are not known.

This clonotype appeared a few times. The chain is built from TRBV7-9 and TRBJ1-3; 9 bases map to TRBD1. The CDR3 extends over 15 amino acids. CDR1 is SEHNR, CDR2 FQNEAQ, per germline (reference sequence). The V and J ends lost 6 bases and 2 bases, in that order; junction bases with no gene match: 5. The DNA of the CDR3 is TGTGCCAGCAGGCCGACAGGGGGTACTGGAAACACCATATATTTT. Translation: CASRPTGGTGNTIYF.

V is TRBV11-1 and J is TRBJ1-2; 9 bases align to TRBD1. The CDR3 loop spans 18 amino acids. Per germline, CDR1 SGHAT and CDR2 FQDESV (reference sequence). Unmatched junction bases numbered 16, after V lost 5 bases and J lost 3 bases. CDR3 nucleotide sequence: TGTGCCAGCAGCCAACCCCGGGACAGGGTCGGACGGGACTATGGCTACACCTTC. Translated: CASSQPRDRVGRDYGYTF.

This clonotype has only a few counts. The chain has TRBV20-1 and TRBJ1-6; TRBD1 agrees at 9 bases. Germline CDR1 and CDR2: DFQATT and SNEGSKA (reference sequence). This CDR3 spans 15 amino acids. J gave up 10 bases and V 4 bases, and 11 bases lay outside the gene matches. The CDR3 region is CSANRAGTGRSPLHF. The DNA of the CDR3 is TGCAGTGCTAACCGAGCCGGGACAGGGAGATCACCCCTCCACTTT.

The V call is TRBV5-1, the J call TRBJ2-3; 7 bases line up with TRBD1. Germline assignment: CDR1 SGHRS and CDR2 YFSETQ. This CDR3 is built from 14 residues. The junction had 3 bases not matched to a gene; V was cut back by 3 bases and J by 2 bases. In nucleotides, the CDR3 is TGCGCCAGCAGCTACAGGGGCCCCACAGATACGCAGTATTTT. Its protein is CASSYRGPTDTQYF.

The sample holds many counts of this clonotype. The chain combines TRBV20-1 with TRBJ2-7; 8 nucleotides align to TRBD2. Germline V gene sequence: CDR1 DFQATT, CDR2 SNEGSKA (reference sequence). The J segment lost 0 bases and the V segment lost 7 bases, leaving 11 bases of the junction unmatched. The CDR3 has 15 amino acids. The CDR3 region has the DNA TGCAGTGTAAGCGGGGGAACTGCAAGCTCCTACGAGCAGTACGTC. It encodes CSVSGGTASSYEQYV.

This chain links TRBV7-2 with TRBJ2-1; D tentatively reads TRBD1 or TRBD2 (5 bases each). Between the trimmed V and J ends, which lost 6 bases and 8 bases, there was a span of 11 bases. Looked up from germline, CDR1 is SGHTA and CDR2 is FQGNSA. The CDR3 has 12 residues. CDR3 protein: CASSPKGHEQFF. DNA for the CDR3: TGTGCCAGCAGTCCCAAGGGACATGAGCAGTTCTTC.

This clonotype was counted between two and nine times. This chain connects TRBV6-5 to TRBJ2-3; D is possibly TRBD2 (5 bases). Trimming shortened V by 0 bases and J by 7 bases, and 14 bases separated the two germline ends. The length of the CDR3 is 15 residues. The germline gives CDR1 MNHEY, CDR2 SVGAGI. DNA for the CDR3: TGTGCCAGCAGTTACTCTGTAGGCCTAGCTTATACGCAGTATTTT. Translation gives CASSYSVGLAYTQYF.

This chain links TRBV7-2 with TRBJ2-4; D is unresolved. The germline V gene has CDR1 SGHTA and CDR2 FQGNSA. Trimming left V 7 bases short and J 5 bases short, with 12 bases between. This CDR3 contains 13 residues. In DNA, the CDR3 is TGTGCCAGCATCGGTCATACAGAAAACATTCAGTACTTC. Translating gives CASIGHTENIQYF.

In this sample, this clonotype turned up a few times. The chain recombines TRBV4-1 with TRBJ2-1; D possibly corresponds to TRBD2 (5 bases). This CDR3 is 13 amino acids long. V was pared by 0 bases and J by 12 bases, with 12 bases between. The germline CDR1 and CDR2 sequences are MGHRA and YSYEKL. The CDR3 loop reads CASSQDRETRQFF. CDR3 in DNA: TGCGCCAGCAGCCAAGATAGGGAGACCAGGCAGTTCTTC.

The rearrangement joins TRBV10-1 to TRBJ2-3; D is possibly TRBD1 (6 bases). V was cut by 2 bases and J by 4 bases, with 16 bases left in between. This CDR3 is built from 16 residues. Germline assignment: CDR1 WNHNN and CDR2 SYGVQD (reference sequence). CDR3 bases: TGCGCCAGCAGTGAGAAACAGGGAAGTCTGGCAGATACGCAGTATTTT. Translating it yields CASSEKQGSLADTQYF.

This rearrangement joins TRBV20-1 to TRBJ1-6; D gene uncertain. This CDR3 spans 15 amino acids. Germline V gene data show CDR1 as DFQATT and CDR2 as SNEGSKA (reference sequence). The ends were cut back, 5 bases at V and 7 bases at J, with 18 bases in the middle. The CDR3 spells CSALVEGSWNSPLHF. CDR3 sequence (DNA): TGCAGTGCTCTTGTTGAGGGAAGTTGGAATTCACCCCTCCACTTT.

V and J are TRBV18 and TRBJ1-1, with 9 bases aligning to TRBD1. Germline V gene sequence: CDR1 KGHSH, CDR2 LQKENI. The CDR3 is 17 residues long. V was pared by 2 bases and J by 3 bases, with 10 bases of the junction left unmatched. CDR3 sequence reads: CASSPKVGDRDYTEAFF. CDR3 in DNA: TGTGCCAGCTCACCAAAGGTCGGGGACAGGGATTACACTGAAGCTTTCTTT.

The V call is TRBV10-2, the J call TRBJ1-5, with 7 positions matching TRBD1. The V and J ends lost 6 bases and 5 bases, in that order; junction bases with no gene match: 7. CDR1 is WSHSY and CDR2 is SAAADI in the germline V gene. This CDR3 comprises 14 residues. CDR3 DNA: TGCGCCAGCAGAACAGACAGGGAGGATCAGCCCCAGCATTTT. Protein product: CASRTDREDQPQHF.

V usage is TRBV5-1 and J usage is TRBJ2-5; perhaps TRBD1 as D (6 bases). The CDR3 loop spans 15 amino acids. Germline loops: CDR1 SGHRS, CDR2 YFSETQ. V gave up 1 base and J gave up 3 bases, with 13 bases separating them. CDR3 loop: CASSLYQGREETQYF. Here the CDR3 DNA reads TGCGCCAGCAGCTTGTATCAGGGGCGAGAAGAGACCCAGTACTTC.

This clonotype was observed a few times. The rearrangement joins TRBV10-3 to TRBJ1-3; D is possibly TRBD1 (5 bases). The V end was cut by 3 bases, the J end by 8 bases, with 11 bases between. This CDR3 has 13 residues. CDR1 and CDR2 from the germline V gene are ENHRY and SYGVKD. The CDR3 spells CAISDRVLHTIYF. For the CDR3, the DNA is TGTGCCATCAGTGACAGGGTGCTACACACCATATATTTT.

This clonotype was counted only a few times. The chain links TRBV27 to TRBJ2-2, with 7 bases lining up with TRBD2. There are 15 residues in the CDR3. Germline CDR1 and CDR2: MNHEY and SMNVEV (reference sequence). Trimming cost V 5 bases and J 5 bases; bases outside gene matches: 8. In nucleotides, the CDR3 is TGTGCCAGCAGTCCATCGATGGGGGGGACCGGGGAGCTGTTTTTT. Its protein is CASSPSMGGTGELFF.

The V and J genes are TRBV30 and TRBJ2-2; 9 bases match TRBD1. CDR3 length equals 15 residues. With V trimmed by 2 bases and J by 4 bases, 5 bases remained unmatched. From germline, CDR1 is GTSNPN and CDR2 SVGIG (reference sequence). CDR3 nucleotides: TGTGCCTGGAGTCTGGCGGACAGGGGCACCGGGGAGCTGTTTTTT. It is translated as CAWSLADRGTGELFF.

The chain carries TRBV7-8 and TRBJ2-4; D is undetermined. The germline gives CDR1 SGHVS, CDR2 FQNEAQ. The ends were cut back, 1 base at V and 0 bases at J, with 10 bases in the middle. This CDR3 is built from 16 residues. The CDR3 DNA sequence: TGTGCCAGCAGCTTAGGGCTACCACTAGCCAAAAACATTCAGTACTTC. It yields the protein CASSLGLPLAKNIQYF.

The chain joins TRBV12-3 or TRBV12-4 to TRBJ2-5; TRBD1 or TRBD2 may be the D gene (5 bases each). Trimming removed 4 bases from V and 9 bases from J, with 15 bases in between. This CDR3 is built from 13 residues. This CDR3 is CASSWQGDGPQYF. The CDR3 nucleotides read TGTGCCAGCAGTTGGCAAGGGGACGGCCCCCAGTACTTC.

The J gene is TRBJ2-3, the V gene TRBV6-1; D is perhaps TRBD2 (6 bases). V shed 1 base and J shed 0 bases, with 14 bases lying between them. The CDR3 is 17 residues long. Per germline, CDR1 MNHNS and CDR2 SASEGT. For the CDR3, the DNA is TGTGCCAGCAGTGAAGTTGGCGGCGGGGCAAGCACAGATACGCAGTATTTT. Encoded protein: CASSEVGGGASTDTQYF.

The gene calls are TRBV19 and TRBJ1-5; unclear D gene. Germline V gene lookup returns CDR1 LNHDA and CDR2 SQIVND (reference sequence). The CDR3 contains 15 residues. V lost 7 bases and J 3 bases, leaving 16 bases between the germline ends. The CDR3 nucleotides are TGTGCCAGTACTTCGAGCCGGCGGTCCAATCAGCCCCAGCATTTT. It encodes CASTSSRRSNQPQHF.

Written as DNA, the CDR3 is TGTGCCAGCAGTTTCAAAGTTAACTATGGCTACACCTTC. Translation: CASSFKVNYGYTF. The chain carries TRBV27 and TRBJ1-2; no reliable D call. The CDR3 spans 13 residues. The V gene lost 3 bases and the J gene lost 1 base, with 6 bases spanning the gap. Per germline, CDR1 MNHEY and CDR2 SMNVEV (reference sequence).

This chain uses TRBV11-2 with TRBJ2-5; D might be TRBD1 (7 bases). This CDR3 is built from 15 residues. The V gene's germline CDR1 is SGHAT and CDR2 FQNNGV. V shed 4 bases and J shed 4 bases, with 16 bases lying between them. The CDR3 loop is CASSSTGEARETQYF. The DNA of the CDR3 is TGTGCCAGCAGCTCCACAGGGGAGGCAAGAGAGACCCAGTACTTC.

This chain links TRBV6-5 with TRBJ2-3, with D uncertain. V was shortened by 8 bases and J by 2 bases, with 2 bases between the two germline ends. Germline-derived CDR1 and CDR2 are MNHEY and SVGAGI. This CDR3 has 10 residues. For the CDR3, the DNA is TGTGCCAGCGTCACAGATACGCAGTATTTT. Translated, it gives CASVTDTQYF.

CDR3 DNA: TGCGCCAGCAGCTTGGTTTCACAGGGGAATCATACGCAGTATTTT. Amino acids: CASSLVSQGNHTQYF. The chain combines TRBV5-1 with TRBJ2-3; TRBD1 aligns across 7 bases. This CDR3 spans 15 amino acids. Germline CDR1 reads SGHRS; CDR2 reads YFSETQ. Losses at the gene ends were 0 bases for V and 7 bases for J; bases not matched to a gene: 8.

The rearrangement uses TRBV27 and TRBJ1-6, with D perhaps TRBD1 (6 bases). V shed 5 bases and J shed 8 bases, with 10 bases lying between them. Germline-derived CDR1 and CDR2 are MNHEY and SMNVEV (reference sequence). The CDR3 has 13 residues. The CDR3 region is CASSNRVYSPLHF. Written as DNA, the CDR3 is TGTGCCAGCAGTAACAGGGTCTATTCACCCCTCCACTTT.

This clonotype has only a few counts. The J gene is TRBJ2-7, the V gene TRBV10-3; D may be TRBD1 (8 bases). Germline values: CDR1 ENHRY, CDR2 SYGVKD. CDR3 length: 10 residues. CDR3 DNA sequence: TGTGCCATCACCAAACAGGGGGGGAGCGTC. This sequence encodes CAITKQGGSV.

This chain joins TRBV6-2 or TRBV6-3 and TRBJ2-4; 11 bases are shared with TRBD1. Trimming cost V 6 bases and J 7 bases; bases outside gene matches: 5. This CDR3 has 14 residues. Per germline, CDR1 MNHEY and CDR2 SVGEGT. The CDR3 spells CASSPDRGLNIQYF. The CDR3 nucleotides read TGTGCCAGCAGCCCGGACAGGGGGCTGAACATTCAGTACTTC.

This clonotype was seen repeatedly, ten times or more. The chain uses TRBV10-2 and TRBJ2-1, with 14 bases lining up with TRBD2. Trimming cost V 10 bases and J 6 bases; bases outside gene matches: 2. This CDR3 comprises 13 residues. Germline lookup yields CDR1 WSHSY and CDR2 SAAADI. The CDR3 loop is CATGTSGGNEQFF. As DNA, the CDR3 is TGCGCCACGGGGACTAGCGGGGGCAATGAGCAGTTCTTC.

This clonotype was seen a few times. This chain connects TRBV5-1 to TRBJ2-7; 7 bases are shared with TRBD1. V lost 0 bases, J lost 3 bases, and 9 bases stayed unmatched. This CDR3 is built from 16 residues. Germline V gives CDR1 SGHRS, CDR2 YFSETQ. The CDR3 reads CASSLGPPGTVYEQYV. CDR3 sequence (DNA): TGCGCCAGCAGCTTGGGGCCCCCCGGGACAGTCTACGAGCAGTACGTC.

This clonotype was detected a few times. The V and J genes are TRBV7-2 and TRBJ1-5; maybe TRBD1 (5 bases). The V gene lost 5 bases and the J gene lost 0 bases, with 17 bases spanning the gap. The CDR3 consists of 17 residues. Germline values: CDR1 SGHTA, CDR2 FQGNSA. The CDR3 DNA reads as TGTGCCAGCAGCCCTTGGTCGGGGGTGGGTAGCAATCAGCCCCAGCATTTT. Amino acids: CASSPWSGVGSNQPQHF. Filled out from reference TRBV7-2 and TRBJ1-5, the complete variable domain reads GAGVSQSPSNKVTEKGKDVELRCDPISGHTALYWYRQSLGQGLEFLIYFQGNSAPDKSGLPSDRFSAERTGGSVSTLTIQRTQQEDSAVYLCASSPWSGVGSNQPQHFGDGTRLSIL.